A single sample is the source of the 20 T cell receptor beta chains below, sequenced in a study of blood T cell repertoires in COVID-19. Produced via immunoSEQ multiplex PCR; TCRdb's table is partial and in-frame only. The table has about 290,000 clones, around 86% seen once. The specimen was PBMCs or T cells enriched from blood (not recorded which). These receptors were collected from a woman aged 40 to 50 who had recovered from COVID-19.

The chain employs TRBV30 and TRBJ1-2, with TRBD1 identical over 7 bases. From germline, CDR1 is GTSNPN and CDR2 SVGIG (reference sequence). Trimming removed 7 bases from V and 8 bases from J; junction bases left unmatched: 13. This CDR3 has 13 amino acids. CDR3 sequence (DNA): TGTGCCTCAGGGGGTGGGCAGGGCTTCGGCTACACCTTC. Translation: CASGGGQGFGYTF.

This rearrangement joins TRBV10-3 to TRBJ2-3; D unresolved. The CDR3 runs to 12 residues. Germline V gene data show CDR1 as ENHRY and CDR2 as SYGVKD. V dropped 4 bases and J dropped 2 bases, with 4 bases sitting between them. The chain's CDR3 is CAISGDTDTQYF. The CDR3 region has the DNA TGTGCCATCAGTGGCGACACAGATACGCAGTATTTT.

The chain employs TRBV5-1 and TRBJ2-1, with D possibly TRBD1 on 6 matching bases. This CDR3 has 16 amino acids. Trimming removed 3 bases at V and 1 base at J, with 14 bases between. The germline gives CDR1 SGHRS, CDR2 YFSETQ. The CDR3 sequence is CASSSIPGQSYNEQFF. In nucleotides, the CDR3 is TGCGCCAGCAGCTCCATCCCCGGACAGTCCTACAATGAGCAGTTCTTC.

V usage is TRBV9 and J usage is TRBJ1-1; weak D call: TRBD1 (6 bases). Trimming took off 4 bases at V and 3 bases at J, with 16 bases between the two ends. The V gene's germline CDR1 is SGDLS and CDR2 YYNGEE. This CDR3 has 15 amino acids. The CDR3, as DNA: TGTGCCAGCAGCCGGACAGATATTCGGGACACTGAAGCTTTCTTT. Residues: CASSRTDIRDTEAFF.

The CDR3 loop is CASSYRRDSGNTIYF. CDR3 DNA: TGTGCCAGCAGTTATCGCAGGGATAGCGGAAACACCATATATTTT. This chain links TRBV6-8 with TRBJ1-3; possible D gene TRBD1, 5 bases. CDR3 length equals 15 residues. The germline V and J ends were trimmed by 3 bases and 4 bases, with 13 bases remaining between them. Germline assignment: CDR1 MNHGY and CDR2 SAAAGT.

This chain joins TRBV18 and TRBJ1-5; tentative D call: TRBD1 (5 bases). This CDR3 region has 15 residues. Deletions cut 5 bases from V and 0 bases from J, with 11 bases between. Germline CDR1 KGHSH, CDR2 LQKENI. The CDR3 region is CASSNRSGSNQPQHF. For the CDR3, the DNA is TGTGCCAGCTCAAACAGGTCGGGTAGCAATCAGCCCCAGCATTTT.

This rearrangement joins TRBV10-3 to TRBJ2-3; the D gene is possibly TRBD2 (6 bases). Trimming shortened V by 0 bases and J by 6 bases, and 10 bases separated the two germline ends. The CDR3 totals 14 residues. Germline lookup yields CDR1 ENHRY and CDR2 SYGVKD. CDR3 sequence: CAISESTRGDTQYF. The CDR3 DNA is TGTGCCATCAGTGAGTCGACTCGGGGGGATACGCAGTATTTT.

The V and J genes are TRBV3-1 (or the pseudogene TRBV3-2) and TRBJ1-1, with a possible D match to TRBD1 (5 bases). The CDR3 covers 14 residues. Trimming stripped 3 bases from V and 0 bases from J, with 8 bases between. Germline V gene lookup returns CDR1 LGHDT and CDR2 YNNKEL (reference sequence). The CDR3 spells CASSQYRMNTEAFF. The CDR3 bases are TGTGCCAGCAGCCAGTACAGGATGAACACTGAAGCTTTCTTT.

This rearrangement joins TRBV9 to TRBJ2-2; 10 bases match TRBD2. Germline CDR1 reads SGDLS; CDR2 reads YYNGEE. V shed 1 base, J shed 2 bases, and the junction held 8 bases outside the gene matches. This CDR3 contains 18 residues. CDR3 in DNA: TGTGCCAGCAGCGTAACCCCTTTAGCGGGAGGTAACACCGGGGAGCTGTTTTTT. Protein sequence: CASSVTPLAGGNTGELFF.

The chain employs TRBV5-4 and TRBJ2-1; 14 nucleotides line up with TRBD2. The germline V gene has CDR1 SGHNT and CDR2 YYREEE (reference sequence). The CDR3 totals 15 residues. V trimming: 4 bases; J trimming: 9 bases; junction bases outside the gene matches: 6. In nucleotides, the CDR3 is TGTGCCAGCAGCCAAGGACTAGCGGGAGGCAGTGAGCAGTTCTTC. As protein: CASSQGLAGGSEQFF. Variable domain in full (rest from reference TRBV5-4 and TRBJ2-1): ETGVTQSPTHLIKTRGQQVTLRCSSQSGHNTVSWYQQALGQGPQFIFQYYREEENGRGNFPPRFSGLQFPNYSSELNVNALELDDSALYLCASSQGLAGGSEQFFGPGTRLTVL.

The genes are TRBV6-5 and TRBJ1-1; D gene unclear. The germline gives CDR1 MNHEY, CDR2 SVGAGI. This CDR3 spans 14 amino acids. Trimming cost V 2 bases and J 0 bases, with 7 bases left between them. The CDR3 spells CASSYGRVNTEAFF. CDR3 DNA sequence: TGTGCCAGCAGTTACGGGCGCGTGAACACTGAAGCTTTCTTT.

This sequence joins TRBV19 and TRBJ2-7, with 8 bases aligning to TRBD2. CDR3 length: 16 residues. CDR1 and CDR2 (germline): LNHDA, SQIVND (reference sequence). After removal of 2 bases from V and 5 bases from J, the junction contained 11 bases not matched to a gene. This CDR3 reads CASSIKGLEGFHEQYF. The CDR3 nucleotides read TGTGCCAGTAGTATAAAGGGACTAGAGGGGTTTCACGAGCAGTACTTC.

The J gene is TRBJ2-5, the V gene TRBV5-1, with 10 bases that match TRBD2. This CDR3 has 16 amino acids. Trimming cost V 0 bases and J 9 bases; bases outside gene matches: 11. CDR1 and CDR2 from the germline V gene are SGHRS and YFSETQ. The CDR3: CASSLEASGSGSPQYF. As DNA, the CDR3 is TGCGCCAGCAGCTTGGAGGCTAGCGGGAGTGGCAGTCCCCAGTACTTC.

This clone was observed once. The rearrangement uses TRBV7-3 and TRBJ1-2, with 10 positions matching TRBD1. Germline CDR1 SGHTA, CDR2 FQGTGA. After removal of 5 bases from V and 5 bases from J, the junction contained 5 bases not matched to a gene. This CDR3 region has 14 residues. The CDR3 DNA sequence: TGTGCCAGCAGCCCCGGACAGGGGGATTATGGCTACACCTTC. This codes for CASSPGQGDYGYTF.

This chain's CDR3 is CASSLGQGEGNTEAFF. The DNA for the CDR3 is TGTGCCAGCAGCTTAGGACAGGGCGAGGGGAACACTGAAGCTTTCTTT. V gene TRBV7-9 combines with J gene TRBJ1-1; 7 bases are a match to TRBD1. The CDR3 runs to 16 residues. The junction had 6 bases not matched to a gene; V was cut back by 1 base and J by 1 base. CDR1 SEHNR and CDR2 FQNEAQ come from the germline V gene (reference sequence).

The chain combines TRBV30 with TRBJ1-1, with D hard to call. V lost 3 bases and J lost 6, with 14 bases in between. Looked up from germline, CDR1 is GTSNPN and CDR2 is SVGIG (reference sequence). The CDR3 sequence is 13 residues long. The CDR3 spells CAWSYPGRAEAFF. The DNA of the CDR3 is TGTGCCTGGAGCTACCCTGGGAGGGCTGAAGCTTTCTTT.

The chain carries TRBV5-1 and TRBJ2-2, with D perhaps matching TRBD2 (6 bases). V was pared by 1 base and J by 0 bases, with 13 bases between. The CDR3 is made up of 17 amino acids. Looked up from germline, CDR1 is SGHRS and CDR2 is YFSETQ. This CDR3 is CASSLRIAAANTGELFF. The DNA for the CDR3 is TGCGCCAGCAGCTTGAGGATAGCGGCGGCGAACACCGGGGAGCTGTTTTTT.

This chain uses TRBV5-1 with TRBJ2-3, with a possible D match to TRBD2 (6 bases). The CDR3 totals 15 residues. CDR1 is SGHRS, CDR2 YFSETQ, per germline. The V and J ends lost 0 bases and 0 bases respectively, with 8 bases between them. CDR3 sequence reads: CASSLVGGSTDTQYF. In DNA form, the CDR3 reads TGCGCCAGCAGCTTGGTCGGGGGAAGCACAGATACGCAGTATTTT.

The gene calls are TRBV2 and TRBJ2-1; D is undetermined. Germline CDR1 SNHLY, CDR2 FYNNEI. The V end lost 10 bases, the J end lost 0 bases, and 13 bases lay between the germline ends. This CDR3 region has 14 residues. In DNA, the CDR3 is TGTGCCACCCCTGACGGAGACTCCTACAATGAGCAGTTCTTC. It specifies CATPDGDSYNEQFF.

This sequence joins TRBV3-1 (or the pseudogene TRBV3-2) and TRBJ1-2, with D possibly TRBD1 on 6 matching bases. Trimming took off 6 bases at V and 2 bases at J, with 13 bases between the two ends. CDR3 length: 14 residues. Germline lookup yields CDR1 LGHDT and CDR2 YNNKEL (reference sequence). For the CDR3, the DNA is TGTGCCAGCAGTTACCAGGGGCGAAACTATGGCTACACCTTC. Translated: CASSYQGRNYGYTF.